The clone carrying this T cell receptor (beta chain) turned up a few times. Its antigen is not identified. The V end lost 1 base, the J end lost 4 bases, and 9 bases lay between the germline ends. The CDR3 is made up of 13 amino acids. Germline V lookup: CDR1 SGHDT, CDR2 YYEEEE. The data were obtained in a study of type 1 regulatory T cells. Study-wide context: An in vitro protocol generated T-allo10, a Tr1-enriched, alloantigen-specific CD4 T cell product.

Regarding the study as a whole: Tr1 cells had a more restricted TCR repertoire than non-Tr1 cells.

TCRdb re-analysed the reads in MiXCR, keeping a single row per CDR3 protein. The sample holds around 64,000 distinct CDR3 sequences, around 20% seen once. Input material: cultured type 1 regulatory T (Tr1) cells, either the whole culture or a sorted fraction (not recorded which). The source of this sequence is a human donor in good health. The chain links TRBV5-6 to TRBJ2-7; D unresolved. The CDR3 sequence is CASSLYVSYEQYF. The CDR3 DNA reads as TGTGCCAGCAGCTTGTATGTCTCTTACGAGCAGTACTTC. The full variable domain, in which reference TRBV5-6 and TRBJ2-7 provide the parts outside the CDR3, is DAGVTQSPTHLIKTRGQQVTLRCSPKSGHDTVSWYQQALGQGPQFIFQYYEEEERQRGNFPDRFSGHQFPNYSSELNVNALLLGDSALYLCASSLYVSYEQYFGPGTRLTVT.